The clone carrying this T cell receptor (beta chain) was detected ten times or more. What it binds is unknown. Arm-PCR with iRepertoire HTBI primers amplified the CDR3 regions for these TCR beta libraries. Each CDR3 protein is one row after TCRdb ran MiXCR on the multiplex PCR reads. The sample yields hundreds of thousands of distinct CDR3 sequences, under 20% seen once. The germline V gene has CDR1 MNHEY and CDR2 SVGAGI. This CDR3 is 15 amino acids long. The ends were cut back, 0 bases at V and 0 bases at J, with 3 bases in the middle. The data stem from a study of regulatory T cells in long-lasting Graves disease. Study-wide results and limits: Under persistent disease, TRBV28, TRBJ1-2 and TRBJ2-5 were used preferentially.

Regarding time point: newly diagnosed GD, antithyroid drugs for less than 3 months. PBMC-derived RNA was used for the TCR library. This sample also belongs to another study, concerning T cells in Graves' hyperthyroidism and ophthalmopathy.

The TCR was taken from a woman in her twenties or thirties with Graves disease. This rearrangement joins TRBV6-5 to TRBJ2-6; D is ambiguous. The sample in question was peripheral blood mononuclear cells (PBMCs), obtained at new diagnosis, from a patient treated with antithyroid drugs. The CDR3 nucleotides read TGTGCCAGCAGTTACTCGGGCTCTGGGGCCAACGTCCTGACTTTC. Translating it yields CASSYSGSGANVLTF.